The 5 T cell receptor beta chains given below trace back to one sample, sequenced in a study of blood T cells in healthy people across ages. Then a second PCR, running about 7 to 11 cycles, was carried out with a sample-barcoded 5' primer and a J-beta primer mix. TCRdb re-analysed the 5' RACE reads in MiXCR, keeping a single row per CDR3 protein. The table includes 540,000 or so distinct CDR3 sequences, around 24% detected once. The sample was also reused in another study, on T cells of mothers and their children.

The sample taken for sequencing was blood. The receptors were gathered from a boy aged 10-17 years in good health.

This chain uses TRBV10-3 with TRBJ2-7, with D possibly TRBD2 on 6 matching bases. This CDR3 contains 14 residues. V lost 4 bases and J lost 6, with 16 bases in between. Looked up from germline, CDR1 is ENHRY and CDR2 is SYGVKD. The DNA of the CDR3 is TGTGCCATCAGTGGCGCGCGGGATGACCGCGAGCAGTACTTC. Its protein is CAISGARDDREQYF.

This clonotype was recorded a few times. The chain is built from TRBV12-3 or TRBV12-4 and TRBJ2-5; possibly TRBD1 for D (5 bases). V was trimmed by 2 bases and J by 5 bases, leaving 21 bases between them. This CDR3 contains 17 residues. The CDR3 is CASSLSRLTDNQETQYF. In nucleotides, the CDR3 is TGTGCCAGCAGTTTATCCCGCCTGACAGATAATCAGGAGACCCAGTACTTC.

The sample holds a few counts of this clonotype. The rearrangement links TRBV28 to TRBJ1-5, with a weak D call TRBD1 (6 bases). The germline V gene encodes CDR1 MDHEN and CDR2 SYDVKM. V was clipped by 8 bases and J by 3 bases, with 17 bases between them. CDR3 length: 15 amino acids. CDR3 protein: CASFTGMESNQPQHF. CDR3 in DNA: TGTGCCAGCTTTACAGGGATGGAATCCAATCAGCCCCAGCATTTT.

This clonotype was seen more than once but under ten times. The genes are TRBV7-9 and TRBJ1-2; 11 bases are shared with TRBD1. With 8 bases clipped from V and 4 bases from J, the junction kept 9 bases outside the gene matches. From germline, CDR1 is SEHNR and CDR2 FQNEAQ (reference sequence). The CDR3 has 15 amino acids. CDR3 bases: TGTGCCAGCCGCCCCCGGACAGGGGGCAGCTATGGCTACACCTTC. Translating gives CASRPRTGGSYGYTF.

The chain uses TRBV7-9 and TRBJ2-3; 9 nucleotides match TRBD2. The CDR3 consists of 16 residues. The trim removed 5 bases at V and 3 bases at J, leaving 9 bases unmatched. Germline loops: CDR1 SEHNR, CDR2 FQNEAQ (reference sequence). CDR3 nucleotides: TGTGCCAGCAGCCCGTATCTAGCGGGGCAAACAGATACGCAGTATTTT. It encodes CASSPYLAGQTDTQYF.